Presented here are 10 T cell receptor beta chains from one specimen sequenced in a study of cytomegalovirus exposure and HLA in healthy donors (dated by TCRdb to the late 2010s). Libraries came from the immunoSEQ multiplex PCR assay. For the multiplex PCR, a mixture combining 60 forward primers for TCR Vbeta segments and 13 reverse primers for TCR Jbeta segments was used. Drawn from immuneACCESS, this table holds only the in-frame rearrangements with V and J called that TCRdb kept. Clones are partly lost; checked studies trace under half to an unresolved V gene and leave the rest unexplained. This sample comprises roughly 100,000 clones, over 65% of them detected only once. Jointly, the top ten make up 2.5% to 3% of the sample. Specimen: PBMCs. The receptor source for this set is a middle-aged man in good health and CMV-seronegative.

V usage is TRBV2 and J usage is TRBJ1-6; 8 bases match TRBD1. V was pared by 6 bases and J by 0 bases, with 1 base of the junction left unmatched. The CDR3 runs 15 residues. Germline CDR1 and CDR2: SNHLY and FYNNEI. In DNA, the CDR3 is TGTGCCAGCAGAGACAGGGGCTCCTATAATTCACCCCTCCACTTT. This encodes CASRDRGSYNSPLHF.

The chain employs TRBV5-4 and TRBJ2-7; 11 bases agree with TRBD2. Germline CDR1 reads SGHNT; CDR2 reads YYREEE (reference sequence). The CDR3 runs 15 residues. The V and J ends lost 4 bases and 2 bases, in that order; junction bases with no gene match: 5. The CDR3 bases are TGTGCCAGCAGCCGAGAGACTAGCGGGGCCTACGAGCAGTACTTC. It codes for CASSRETSGAYEQYF.

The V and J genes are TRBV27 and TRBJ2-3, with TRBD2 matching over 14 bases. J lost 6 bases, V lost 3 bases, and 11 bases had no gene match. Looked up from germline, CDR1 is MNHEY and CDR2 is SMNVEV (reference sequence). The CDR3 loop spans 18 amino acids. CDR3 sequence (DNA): TGTGCCAGCAGTTTTACGGGACTAGCGGGGGATTATTCGGATACGCAGTATTTT. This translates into CASSFTGLAGDYSDTQYF.

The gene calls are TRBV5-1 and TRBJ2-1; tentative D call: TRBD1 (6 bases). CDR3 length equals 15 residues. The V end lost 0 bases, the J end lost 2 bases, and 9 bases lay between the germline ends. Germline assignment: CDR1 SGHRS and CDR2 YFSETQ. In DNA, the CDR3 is TGCGCCAGCAGCTTGGACGGACAGACCTACAATGAGCAGTTCTTC. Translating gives CASSLDGQTYNEQFF.

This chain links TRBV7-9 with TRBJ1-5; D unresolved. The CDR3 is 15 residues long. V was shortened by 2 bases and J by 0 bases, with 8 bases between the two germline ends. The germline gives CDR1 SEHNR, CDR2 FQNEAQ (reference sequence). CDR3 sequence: CASSLSQYSNQPQHF. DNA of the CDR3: TGTGCCAGCAGCTTAAGTCAGTATAGCAATCAGCCCCAGCATTTT. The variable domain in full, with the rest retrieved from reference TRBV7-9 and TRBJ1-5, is DTGVSQNPRHKITKRGQNVTFRCDPISEHNRLYWYRQTLGQGPEFLTYFQNEAQLEKSRLLSDRFSAERPKGSFSTLEIQRTEQGDSAMYLCASSLSQYSNQPQHFGDGTRLSIL.

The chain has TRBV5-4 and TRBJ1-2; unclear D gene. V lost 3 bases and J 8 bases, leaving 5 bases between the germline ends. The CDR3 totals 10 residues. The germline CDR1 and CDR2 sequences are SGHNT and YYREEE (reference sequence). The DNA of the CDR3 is TGTGCCAGCAGCTCTAGGGGCTACACCTTC. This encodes CASSSRGYTF.

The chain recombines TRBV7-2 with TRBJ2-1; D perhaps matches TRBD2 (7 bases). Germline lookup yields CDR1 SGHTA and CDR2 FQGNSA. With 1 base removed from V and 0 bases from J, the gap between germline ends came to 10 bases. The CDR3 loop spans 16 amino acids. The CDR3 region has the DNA TGTGCCAGCAGCTTAGTGGCGGGGGCCTCCTACAATGAGCAGTTCTTC. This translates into CASSLVAGASYNEQFF.

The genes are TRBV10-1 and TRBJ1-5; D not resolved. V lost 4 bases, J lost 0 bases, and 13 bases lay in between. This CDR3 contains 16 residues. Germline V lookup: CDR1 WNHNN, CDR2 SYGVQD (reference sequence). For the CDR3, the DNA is TGCGCCAGCAGTGCTAGAGGTGGGTATAGCAATCAGCCCCAGCATTTT. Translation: CASSARGGYSNQPQHF.

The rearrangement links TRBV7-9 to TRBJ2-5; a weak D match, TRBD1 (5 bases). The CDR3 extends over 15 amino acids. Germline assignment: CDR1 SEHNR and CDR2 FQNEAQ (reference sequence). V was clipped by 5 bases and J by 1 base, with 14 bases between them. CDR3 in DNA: TGTGCCAGCAGCCCGGACCAGGACACCCAAGAGACCCAGTACTTC. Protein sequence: CASSPDQDTQETQYF. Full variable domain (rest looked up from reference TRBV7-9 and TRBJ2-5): DTGVSQNPRHKITKRGQNVTFRCDPISEHNRLYWYRQTLGQGPEFLTYFQNEAQLEKSRLLSDRFSAERPKGSFSTLEIQRTEQGDSAMYLCASSPDQDTQETQYFGPGTRLLVL.

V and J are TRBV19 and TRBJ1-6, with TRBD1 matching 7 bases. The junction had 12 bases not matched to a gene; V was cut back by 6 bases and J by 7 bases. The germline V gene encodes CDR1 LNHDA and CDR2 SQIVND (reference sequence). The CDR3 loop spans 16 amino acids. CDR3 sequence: CASRRIEAGGNSPLHF. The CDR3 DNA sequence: TGTGCCAGTAGGAGAATCGAGGCAGGGGGAAATTCACCCCTCCACTTT. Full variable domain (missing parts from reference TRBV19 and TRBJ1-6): DGGITQSPKYLFRKEGQNVTLSCEQNLNHDAMYWYRQDPGQGLRLIYYSQIVNDFQKGDIAEGYSVSREKKESFPLTVTSAQKNPTAFYLCASRRIEAGGNSPLHFGNGTRLTVT.